This T cell receptor beta chain was sequenced in a study of early T cells in non-severe SARS-CoV-2 infection. Across the whole study: With bulk RNA from unsorted whole blood as input, sequencing yielded unpaired chains.

CDR1 MNHEY and CDR2 SMNVEV come from the germline V gene (reference sequence). The CDR3 consists of 14 residues. The V end lost 0 bases, the J end lost 4 bases, and 7 bases lay between the germline ends. Attachment of unique molecular identifiers to individual cDNA molecules was performed. Via MiXCR, TCRdb re-called the 5' RACE reads, giving one row per CDR3 protein. The sample has approximately 71,000 distinct CDR3 sequences; 9.5% to 15% are singletons. In regard to this clonotype: Its specificity is not known.

Findings and caveats of the study: VDJdb matching, biased toward anti-spike CD8 responses, missed private and CD4 specificities.

This chain connects TRBV27 to TRBJ1-3, with a tentative D call TRBD1 (5 bases). The sequencing sample was made of whole blood. This receptor was taken from an adult who was a healthcare worker with PCR-confirmed SARS-CoV-2 infection or an uninfected control (not recorded which). CDR3 nucleotide sequence: TGTGCCAGCAGTTTATCAGGGACCGGAAACACCATATATTTT. This gives the protein CASSLSGTGNTIYF.